Described below is a single T cell receptor (beta chain) sequence and its context. The sample is drawn from a study of blood T cell repertoires in COVID-19. Study context: Material from acute and convalescent COVID-19 was sourced from the United States, Italy and Spain. The analysed material was cDNA or gDNA that came from T cells, B-cell-depleted T cells, or PBMCs.

The CDR3 is 13 residues long. Trimming took 5 bases from V and 2 from J, leaving 9 bases between them. CDR1 is SEHNR, CDR2 FQNEAQ, per germline (reference sequence). Profiled with immunoSEQ multiplex PCR; TCRdb holds only in-frame clones, not every one. Found here are approximately 240,000 clones, 88% of them singletons; the top ten hold 2% to 2.5%. The sample was peripheral blood. The chain employs TRBV7-9 and TRBJ1-1; D is unresolved. The sequence was obtained from a woman between 35 and 50 years old who had recovered from COVID-19. The CDR3 nucleotides are TGTGCCAGCAGCCCCCAGGCAAACACTGAAGCTTTCTTT. Translated, it gives CASSPQANTEAFF.